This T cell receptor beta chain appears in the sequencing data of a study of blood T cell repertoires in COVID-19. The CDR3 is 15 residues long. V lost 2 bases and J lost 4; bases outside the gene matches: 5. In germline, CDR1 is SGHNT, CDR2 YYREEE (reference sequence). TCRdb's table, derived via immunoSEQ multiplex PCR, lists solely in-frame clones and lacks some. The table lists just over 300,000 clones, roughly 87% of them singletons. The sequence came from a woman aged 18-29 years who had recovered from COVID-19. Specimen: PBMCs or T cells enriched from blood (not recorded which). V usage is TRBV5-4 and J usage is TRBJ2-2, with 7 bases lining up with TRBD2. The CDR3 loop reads CASSFFGGSTGELFF. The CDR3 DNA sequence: TGTGCCAGCAGCTTTTTCGGGGGGTCCACCGGGGAGCTGTTTTTT.